This TCR beta chain is drawn from a study of PD-1 blockade in classical Hodgkin lymphoma. CDR1 is LGHNA and CDR2 is YSLEER in the germline V gene. The V end was cut by 0 bases, the J end by 8 bases, with 13 bases between. The CDR3 loop spans 14 amino acids. Autologous stem cell transplantation was followed by relapse in every patient, and brentuximab vedotin exposure varied. In its sample, this clone was seen a few times. Its target is not known. TCRdb's table, derived via immunoSEQ multiplex PCR, lists solely in-frame clones and lacks some. The sample includes around 4,100 clones, 55% to 65% of them seen just once. Whole-study results and caveats: Complete responders possessed baseline diversity comparable to newly diagnosed patients. Unlike CD8+ TCR diversity, which did not rise significantly by C4D1, CD4+ TCR diversity did. What drove the repertoire differences, possibly disease activity or prior therapy, has not been defined. Relapsed/refractory patients reportedly had the lowest baseline TCR diversity, below newly diagnosed patients, who were below healthy donors.

This clonotype was obtained from a human donor with classical Hodgkin lymphoma. V gene TRBV4-3 combines with J gene TRBJ1-2, with D possibly matching TRBD1 (6 bases). The sample was peripheral blood mononuclear cells (PBMCs), taken at baseline. CDR3 sequence reads: CASSQDLGGWGYTF. For the CDR3, the DNA is TGCGCCAGCAGCCAAGATTTAGGGGGATGGGGCTACACCTTC.